Listed below are T cell receptor beta chains from one sample, sequenced in a study of OX40 agonist ivuxolimab in advanced cancers. The protocol was immunoSEQ multiplex PCR, while the TCRdb copy is restricted to in-frame clones and leaves out a portion. Of about 52,000 clones in the sample, approximately 86% are singletons; the top ten hold 11% to 15%. The input for sequencing was CD4+ or CD8+ T cells sorted from blood, taken in a trial of the OX40 agonist ivuxolimab. The receptors here all came from an adult with an advanced solid tumor such as melanoma, head and neck, liver or kidney cancer. The CDR3 runs from the conserved cysteine through the conserved F or W. The D gene is left open where the match is weak. Size tells how often a clone was seen (once, few, many) or the class of an expanded clone, and some rows leave it out.

>NA|TRBV20-1|NA|TRBJ2-1
TGCAGTGCTAGGACCTACAATGAGCAGTTCTTC
CSARTYNEQFF
>NA|TRBV27|TRBD2|TRBJ2-4
TGTGCCAGCTCTCCCGGGACTAGCGGGGGGGCGTGGAACATTCAGTACTTC
CASSPGTSGGAWNIQYF
>large|TRBV4-1|TRBD1|TRBJ2-1
TGCGCCAGCAGCCAGGGGCCGGGACAGCCAAACAATGAGCAGTTCTTC
CASSQGPGQPNNEQFF
>NA|TRBV9|NA|TRBJ1-1
TGTGCCAGCAGCGTAGAGGGCGGAGAGAACACTGAAGCTTTCTTT
CASSVEGGENTEAFF
>NA|TRBV30|NA|TRBJ2-1
TGTGCCTGGAGTGTTGTCACAGCAAAGGCCGAGCAGTTCTTC
CAWSVVTAKAEQFF
>NA|TRBV6-1|NA|TRBJ1-6
TGTGCCAGCTACGTAAAGGCAGGGGATAATTCACCCCTCCACTTT
CASYVKAGDNSPLHF
>NA|TRBV7-9|NA|TRBJ2-3
TGTGCCAGCAGGTGGGGGGAGGATACGCAGTATTTT
CASRWGEDTQYF
>NA|TRBV13|TRBD2|TRBJ2-3
TGTGCCAGCAAAATTCAGCGGGGGGGCTTAGATACGCAGTATTTT
CASKIQRGGLDTQYF
>NA|TRBV9|NA|TRBJ2-7
TGTGCCAGCAGCGTCTCGGACGGTACCTCCTACGAGCAGTACTTC
CASSVSDGTSYEQYF
>NA|TRBV4-1|TRBD2|TRBJ2-1
TGCGCCAGCAGCCCTCTCGGGACTAGTGGTTCGAATGAGCAGTTCTTC
CASSPLGTSGSNEQFF